The 20 T cell receptor beta chains below were found in one sample sequenced in a study of control samples from healthy donors and cancer patients. Using immunoSEQ multiplex PCR, the repertoire was profiled, and TCRdb retains in-frame clones only, with some absent. The table lists fewer than 20,000 clones, just over 85% of them singletons. What was sequenced was PBMCs. These receptors were collected from a woman in her 70s with colorectal cancer.

In nucleotides, the CDR3 is TGCGCCAGCAGCCAAGATTCCCCCCCGGCAGGGAGGAACACTGAAGCTTTCTTT. Its protein product is CASSQDSPPAGRNTEAFF. The chain combines TRBV4-1 with TRBJ1-1; D may be TRBD1 (5 bases). Germline V gene sequence: CDR1 MGHRA, CDR2 YSYEKL. V dropped 0 bases and J dropped 1 base, with 18 bases sitting between them. The CDR3 is made up of 18 amino acids.

J is TRBJ2-2 and V is TRBV7-2; D unresolved. CDR1 SGHTA and CDR2 FQGNSA come from the germline V gene. Trimming took off 5 bases at V and 6 bases at J, with 10 bases between the two ends. This CDR3 contains 13 residues. The CDR3 region is CASSPDHAGELFF. The CDR3 DNA reads TGTGCCAGCAGCCCGGACCACGCCGGGGAGCTGTTTTTT. Full variable domain (missing parts from reference TRBV7-2 and TRBJ2-2): GAGVSQSPSNKVTEKGKDVELRCDPISGHTALYWYRQSLGQGLEFLIYFQGNSAPDKSGLPSDRFSAERTGGSVSTLTIQRTQQEDSAVYLCASSPDHAGELFFGEGSRLTVL.

The chain uses TRBV7-9 and TRBJ2-3; maybe TRBD2 (6 bases). The ends were cut back, 1 base at V and 2 bases at J, with 13 bases in the middle. Germline V gives CDR1 SEHNR, CDR2 FQNEAQ (reference sequence). The CDR3 has 16 residues. The CDR3 protein is CASSLVSGSYTDTQYF. For the CDR3, the DNA is TGTGCCAGCAGCTTAGTTAGCGGTTCTTACACAGATACGCAGTATTTT. The full variable domain, its missing parts supplied by reference TRBV7-9 and TRBJ2-3, is DTGVSQNPRHKITKRGQNVTFRCDPISEHNRLYWYRQTLGQGPEFLTYFQNEAQLEKSRLLSDRFSAERPKGSFSTLEIQRTEQGDSAMYLCASSLVSGSYTDTQYFGPGTRLTVL.

In its sample, this clone was seen once. The J gene is TRBJ2-7, the V gene TRBV19, with 7 bases lining up with TRBD1. The trim removed 1 base at V and 0 bases at J, leaving 3 bases unmatched. The CDR3 length is 15 residues. From germline, CDR1 is LNHDA and CDR2 SQIVND (reference sequence). The CDR3 sequence: CASSIVWDSSYEQYF. CDR3 nucleotides: TGTGCCAGTAGTATAGTCTGGGACAGCTCCTACGAGCAGTACTTC.

The chain couples TRBV2 to TRBJ1-5; weak D call: TRBD1 (5 bases). The CDR3 runs to 14 residues. V lost 11 bases and J 4 bases, leaving 18 bases between the germline ends. In germline, CDR1 is SNHLY, CDR2 FYNNEI. The CDR3 sequence is CASAPGRGNQPQHF. The CDR3 DNA is TGTGCCTCCGCCCCGGGGCGGGGTAATCAGCCCCAGCATTTT.

V gene TRBV7-9 combines with J gene TRBJ2-1; D is undetermined. The CDR3 totals 14 residues. CDR1 and CDR2 from the germline V gene are SEHNR and FQNEAQ (reference sequence). Trimming pared 6 bases from V and 5 bases from J, leaving 14 bases between. DNA for the CDR3: TGTGCCAGCAGTCCCCCCGGTTGGGACAATGAGCAGTTCTTC. Translating it yields CASSPPGWDNEQFF.

The genes are TRBV3-1 (or the pseudogene TRBV3-2) and TRBJ1-1; no definite D call. V was pared by 1 base and J by 10 bases, with 13 bases between. CDR3 length: 13 amino acids. Germline V gives CDR1 LGHDT, CDR2 YNNKEL (reference sequence). The CDR3 here is CASSQVVHSGAFF. The CDR3 nucleotides read TGTGCCAGCAGCCAAGTGGTTCATTCGGGAGCTTTCTTT.

The rearrangement joins TRBV4-2 to TRBJ1-4; 11 nucleotides align to TRBD1. After removal of 4 bases from V and 8 bases from J, the junction contained 12 bases not matched to a gene. Germline CDR1 and CDR2: LGHNA and YNFKEQ. The CDR3 sequence is 17 residues long. In DNA, the CDR3 is TGTGCCAGCAGCCCCCGGGACAGGGGGGTGGTTCGGGAAAAACTGTTTTTT. Its protein is CASSPRDRGVVREKLFF.

The V call is TRBV7-2, the J call TRBJ1-4; D gene unclear. The CDR3 is 14 amino acids. Germline V gene lookup returns CDR1 SGHTA and CDR2 FQGNSA. V was cut by 7 bases and J by 0 bases, with 9 bases left in between. The CDR3 loop is CASTPRATNEKLFF. Here the CDR3 DNA reads TGTGCCAGCACCCCCCGGGCAACTAATGAAAAACTGTTTTTT.

The V gene is TRBV9, the J gene TRBJ1-2, with a tentative D call TRBD1 (5 bases). V lost 4 bases and J lost 4, with 14 bases in between. This CDR3 has 14 amino acids. Germline CDR1 reads SGDLS; CDR2 reads YYNGEE. CDR3: CASSPIGGVYGYTF. CDR3 sequence (DNA): TGTGCCAGCAGCCCTATCGGGGGGGTCTATGGCTACACCTTC.

In DNA form, the CDR3 reads TGTGCCAGCAGGCAGTGGAGGACTGACAATGAAAAACTGTTTTTT. Protein product: CASRQWRTDNEKLFF. The chain employs TRBV6-5 and TRBJ1-4; D remains unclear. V lost 6 bases, J lost 5 bases, and 16 bases lay in between. Germline loops: CDR1 MNHEY, CDR2 SVGAGI. The CDR3 covers 15 residues.

The J gene is TRBJ2-7, the V gene TRBV20-1; a weak D match, TRBD2 (5 bases). Trimming took 3 bases from V and 4 from J, leaving 16 bases between them. This CDR3 region has 14 residues. Germline V gene data show CDR1 as DFQATT and CDR2 as SNEGSKA (reference sequence). The CDR3 loop reads CSASEWEKSYEQYF. DNA of the CDR3: TGCAGTGCTAGTGAGTGGGAGAAGTCGTACGAGCAGTACTTC.

This clone showed up just a few times. The genes are TRBV19 and TRBJ1-2; no clear D. The V gene's germline CDR1 is LNHDA and CDR2 SQIVND (reference sequence). Trimming cost V 6 bases and J 0 bases, with 8 bases left between them. CDR3 length equals 13 residues. Here the CDR3 reads CASRRRSNYGYTF. The CDR3 region has the DNA TGTGCCAGTAGGCGCAGATCTAACTATGGCTACACCTTC.

This clone is large by share. This chain joins TRBV10-2 and TRBJ2-5, with D unresolved. CDR3 length: 13 residues. Looked up from germline, CDR1 is WSHSY and CDR2 is SAAADI. The V end was cut by 8 bases, the J end by 1 base, with 11 bases between. CDR3 in amino acids: CASDEYGQETQYF. The CDR3 bases are TGCGCCAGCGATGAGTACGGCCAAGAGACCCAGTACTTC.

The V call is TRBV19, the J call TRBJ2-7; TRBD1 aligns across 7 bases. Trimming took 4 bases from V and 6 from J; bases not matched to a gene: 3. This CDR3 comprises 12 residues. Germline V gives CDR1 LNHDA, CDR2 SQIVND (reference sequence). The DNA for the CDR3 is TGTGCCAGTAGTACGGGACAGTCCGAGCAGTACTTC. Amino acids: CASSTGQSEQYF.

This chain links TRBV4-2 with TRBJ1-1; a weak D match, TRBD1 (6 bases). The length of the CDR3 is 16 residues. Per the germline V gene, CDR1 is LGHNA and CDR2 is YNFKEQ. The V gene lost 1 base and the J gene lost 4 bases, with 16 bases spanning the gap. The CDR3 region is CASSQGDTGLVTEAFF. CDR3 in DNA: TGTGCCAGCAGCCAAGGGGATACAGGGTTAGTCACTGAAGCTTTCTTT.

The gene calls are TRBV25-1 and TRBJ2-7; possible D gene TRBD1, 6 bases. V was clipped by 4 bases and J by 7 bases, with 11 bases between them. The CDR3 loop spans 12 amino acids. Germline values: CDR1 MGHDK, CDR2 SYGVNS. CDR3 DNA sequence: TGTGCCAGCAGTGCCCTCGGGACAGAGCAGTACTTC. Its protein product is CASSALGTEQYF.

This rearrangement joins TRBV6-2 or TRBV6-3 to TRBJ2-1; 8 bases are shared with TRBD2. The CDR3 consists of 15 residues. CDR1 is MNHEY and CDR2 is SVGEGT in the germline V gene. Trimming at V came to 5 bases and at J to 3 bases, leaving 6 bases not matched to a gene. In DNA form, the CDR3 reads TGTGCCAGCAGTCCGCTAGCGGGCCTCTACAATGAGCAGTTCTTC. This sequence encodes CASSPLAGLYNEQFF.

Comment on this clone: The sample has other DNA sequences that encode this CDR3 too. The V call is TRBV9, the J call TRBJ2-2, with 11 bases lining up with TRBD1. The CDR3 loop spans 15 amino acids. CDR1 and CDR2 from the germline V gene are SGDLS and YYNGEE. V gave up 2 bases and J gave up 7 bases; unmatched junction bases: 4. CDR3 in amino acids: CASSVRDRGVGELFF. DNA of the CDR3: TGTGCCAGCAGCGTTCGGGACAGGGGGGTCGGGGAGCTGTTTTTT.

The chain recombines TRBV2 with TRBJ2-7, with 9 bases lining up with TRBD2. Unmatched junction bases numbered 11, after V lost 4 bases and J lost 1 base. CDR3 length equals 17 residues. The germline V gene has CDR1 SNHLY and CDR2 FYNNEI. The CDR3 sequence is CASSGAGGETESYEQYF. In DNA, the CDR3 is TGTGCCAGCAGTGGAGCGGGAGGAGAAACGGAGTCCTACGAGCAGTACTTC.